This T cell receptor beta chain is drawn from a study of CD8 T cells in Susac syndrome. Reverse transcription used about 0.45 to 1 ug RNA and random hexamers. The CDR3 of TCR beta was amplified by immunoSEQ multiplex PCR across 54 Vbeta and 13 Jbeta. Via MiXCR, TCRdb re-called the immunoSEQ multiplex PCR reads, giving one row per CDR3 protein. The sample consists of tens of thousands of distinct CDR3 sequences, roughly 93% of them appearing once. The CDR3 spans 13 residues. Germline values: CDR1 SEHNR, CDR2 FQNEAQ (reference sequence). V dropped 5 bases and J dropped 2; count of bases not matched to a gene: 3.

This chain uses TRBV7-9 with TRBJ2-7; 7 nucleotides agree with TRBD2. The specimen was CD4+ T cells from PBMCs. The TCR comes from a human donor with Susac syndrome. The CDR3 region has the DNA TGTGCCAGCAGCATCCGGGGGGCCTACGAGCAGTACTTC. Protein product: CASSIRGAYEQYF.